One T cell receptor beta chain is described in this entry. The sample comes from a study of regulatory T cells in long-lasting Graves disease. For the study at large: Patients with new Graves' disease had used antithyroid drugs below 3 months.

TCR beta libraries were built with iRepertoire HTBI primers and Arm-PCR of CDR3 regions. MiXCR was run by TCRdb on the multiplex PCR reads, yielding one entry per CDR3 protein. This sample yields approximately 470,000 distinct CDR3 sequences, of which about 17% are seen a single time; approximately 12% belongs to the top ten. The CDR3 length is 16 residues. V shed 4 bases and J 0 bases; nucleotides not matched to a gene: 6. Germline V gene data show CDR1 as SGHRS and CDR2 as YFSETQ. Time point indicated: newly diagnosed GD, antithyroid drugs for less than 3 months. RNA extracted from PBMCs served as the sequencing template. The data were also submitted as part of a second study, on T cells in Graves' hyperthyroidism and ophthalmopathy.

Sequenced material: peripheral blood mononuclear cells (PBMCs), taken at new diagnosis, from a patient treated with antithyroid drugs. This receptor was taken from a man aged 40-55 years with Graves disease. The chain employs TRBV5-1 and TRBJ2-1, with 8 nucleotides matching TRBD2. The CDR3 reads CASSNLREGSYNEQFF. The CDR3 bases are TGCGCCAGCAGCAATCTCCGGGAGGGCTCCTACAATGAGCAGTTCTTC.